This T cell receptor beta chain was obtained from a study of neoadjuvant anti-PD-1 for oral cavity cancer. Most tumor samples had about 4.8 ug input DNA in two replicates. Sequencing was performed with immunoSEQ multiplex PCR; in TCRdb, only in-frame clones are kept and a portion is missing. The sample lists about 7,600 clones, around 50% occurring once. Within the sample, this clone is large (0.1 to 1%). Germline CDR1 reads SGHNT; CDR2 reads YYREEE (reference sequence). This CDR3 has 15 residues. V shed 0 bases, J shed 5 bases, and the junction held 6 bases outside the gene matches. The source is a person between 40 and 79 years old with oral cavity squamous cell carcinoma. The source was tumor tissue, collected before nivolumab (anti-PD-1) treatment. The rearrangement uses TRBV5-4 and TRBJ2-5, with 8 bases matching TRBD2. CDR3 amino acids: CASSLGTSLGETQYF. The CDR3 coding sequence is TGTGCCAGCAGCTTGGGGACTAGCCTCGGGGAGACCCAGTACTTC.